This paragraph covers one TCR beta chain sequence. Its binding antigen is unknown. Base qualities are missing; no much larger clone stands one base away. These data are taken from a study of T cell changes during pregnancy in multiple sclerosis (dated by TCRdb to about 2019). About the study as a whole: The study looked at changes in the T cell repertoire across pregnancy in women with multiple sclerosis.

Reading from cysteine to phenylalanine, the CDR3 counts 15 amino acids. Left in the record is the CDR3 DNA by itself, 45 bases read in frame from the first base. For CDR1 and CDR2, the germline V gene (reference sequence) lists MNHEY and SMNVEV. The germline V end is reduced by 6 bases and the J end by 6 bases; junction bases left unmatched: 11. Library creation used the immunoSEQ multiplex PCR assay. Not all clones reach the TCRdb copy of this immuneACCESS table, which keeps in-frame sequences only. Checked studies attribute under half of the gap to unresolved V genes and leave the rest unexplained. A total of roughly 80,000 clones appear in this sample, roughly nine tenths of them only once. 2.6% of the sample belongs to the ten largest clones.

The sequences come from peripheral blood, collected before pregnancy. The clonotype comes from a female donor with multiple sclerosis, enrolled in a pregnancy study. Recombination linked TRBV27 to TRBJ2-3, with 8 bases in between that match TRBD2. The CDR3 protein sequence reads: CASRGKGLESDTQYF. The nucleotide sequence reads TGTGCCAGCAGGGGGAAGGGACTAGAATCCGATACGCAGTATTTT.